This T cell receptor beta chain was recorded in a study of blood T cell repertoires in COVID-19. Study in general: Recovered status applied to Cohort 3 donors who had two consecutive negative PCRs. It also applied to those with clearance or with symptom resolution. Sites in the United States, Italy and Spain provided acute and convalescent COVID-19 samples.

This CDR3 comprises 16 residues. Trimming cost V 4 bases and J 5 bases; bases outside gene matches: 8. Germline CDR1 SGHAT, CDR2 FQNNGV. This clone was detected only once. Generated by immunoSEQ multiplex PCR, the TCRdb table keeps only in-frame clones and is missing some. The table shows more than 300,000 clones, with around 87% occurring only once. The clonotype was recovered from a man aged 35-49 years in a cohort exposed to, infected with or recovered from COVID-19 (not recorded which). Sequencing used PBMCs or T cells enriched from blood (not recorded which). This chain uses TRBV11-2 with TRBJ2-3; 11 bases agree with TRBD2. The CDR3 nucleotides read TGTGCCAGCAGCTCCACACTAGCGGGAGAGGTAGATACGCAGTATTTT. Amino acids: CASSSTLAGEVDTQYF.